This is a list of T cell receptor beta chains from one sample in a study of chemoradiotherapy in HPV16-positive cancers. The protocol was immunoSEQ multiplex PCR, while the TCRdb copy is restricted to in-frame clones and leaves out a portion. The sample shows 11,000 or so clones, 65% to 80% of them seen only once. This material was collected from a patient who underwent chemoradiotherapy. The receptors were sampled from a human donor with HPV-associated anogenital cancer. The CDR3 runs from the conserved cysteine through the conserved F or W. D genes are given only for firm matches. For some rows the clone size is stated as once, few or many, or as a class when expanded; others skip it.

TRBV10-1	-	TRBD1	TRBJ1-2	TGCGCCAGCACCGGGACAGGGGGCTCGCTCTGTGGCTACACCTTC	CASTGTGGSLCGYTF
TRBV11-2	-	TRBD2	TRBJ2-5	TGTGCCAGCAGCCCCGGGGGGGGAAACCAAGAGACCCAGTACTTC	CASSPGGGNQETQYF
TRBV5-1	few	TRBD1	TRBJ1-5	TGCGCCAGCAGCTTGGGAGAGGACAGGGCGCAGCCCCAGCATTTT	CASSLGEDRAQPQHF
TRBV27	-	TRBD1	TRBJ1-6	TGTGCCAGCAGTACGTACCGAGACAGGGTTGCGAGGGATCATAATTCACCCCTCCACTTT	CASSTYRDRVARDHNSPLHF
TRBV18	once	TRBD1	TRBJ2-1	TGTGCCAGCTCACCCCTGGACAGGGGGGGATTGAATGAGCAGTTCTTC	CASSPLDRGGLNEQFF
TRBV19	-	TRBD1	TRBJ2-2	TGTGCCAGTAGCCTCCGGGACAGGGGGAACACCGGGGAGCTGTTTTTT	CASSLRDRGNTGELFF
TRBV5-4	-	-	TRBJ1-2	TGTGCCAGCAATCCGGAACCTGGAACGGCCTATGGCTACACCTTC	CASNPEPGTAYGYTF
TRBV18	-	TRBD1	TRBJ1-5	TGTGCCAGCTCCCTGGGAGGGGGCATGCCTCAGCCCCAGCATTTT	CASSLGGGMPQPQHF
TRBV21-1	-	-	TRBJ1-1	TGTGCCAGGGCCTCATACGCCCCTCAAGCTTTCTTT	CARASYAPQAFF
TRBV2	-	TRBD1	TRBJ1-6	TGTGCCAGCATTCCCGACAGGGGAAATTCACCCCTCCACTTT	CASIPDRGNSPLHF
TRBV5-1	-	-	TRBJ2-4	TGCGCCAGCAGCTTGGCCGGGGAGGTGGAAAACATTCAGTACTTC	CASSLAGEVENIQYF
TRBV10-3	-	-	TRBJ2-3	TGTGCCATCTGGTGGGGCCTTAGCACAGATACGCAGTATTTT	CAIWWGLSTDTQYF
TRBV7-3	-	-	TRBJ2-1	TGTGCCAGCAGCTTAGTCCTGGGGGAAAGCTCCTACAATGAGCAGTTCTTC	CASSLVLGESSYNEQFF
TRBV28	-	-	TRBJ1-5	TGTGCCACCCGATGGGGCAATCAGCCCCAGCATTTT	CATRWGNQPQHF
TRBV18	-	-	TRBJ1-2	TGTGCCAGCTCACCGGACATTCTACCTGGCTACACCTTC	CASSPDILPGYTF
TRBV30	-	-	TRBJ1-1	TGTGCCTGGAGAACCGTTGCGACTGAAGCTTTCTTT	CAWRTVATEAFF
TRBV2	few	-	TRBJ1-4	TGTGCCAGCACCGGACGACGGGGGCAGAATGAAAAACTGTTTTTT	CASTGRRGQNEKLFF
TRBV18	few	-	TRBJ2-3	TGTGCCAGCTCACCACGGGGGGCAGCCACAGATACGCAGTATTTT	CASSPRGAATDTQYF
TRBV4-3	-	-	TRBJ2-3	TGCGCCAGCAGCCAAGATAGTAACACAGATACGCAGTATTTT	CASSQDSNTDTQYF
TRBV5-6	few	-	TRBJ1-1	TGTGCCAGCAGCCGTATGGGGCTGAACACTGAAGCTTTCTTT	CASSRMGLNTEAFF
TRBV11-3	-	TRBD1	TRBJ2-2	TGTGCCAGCAGTAGAGCCGGGACAGGGTCTCCCGGGGAGCTGTTTTTT	CASSRAGTGSPGELFF
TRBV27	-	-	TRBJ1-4	TGTGCCAGCAGCCCCAGAGGCCGCATTGGATGGGTCCCCGGCGGTGAAAAACTGTTTTTT	CASSPRGRIGWVPGGEKLFF
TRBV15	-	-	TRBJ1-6	TGTGCCACCAGCAGAGCGGGTTACAGTAATTCACCCCTCCACTTT	CATSRAGYSNSPLHF
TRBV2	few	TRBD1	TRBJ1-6	TGTGCCAGCAGAGGGACAGGGACACCCCTCCACTTT	CASRGTGTPLHF
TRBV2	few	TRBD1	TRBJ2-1	TGTGCCAGCAGTGAGCTAAACTACAGGGGCGATGAGCAGTTCTTC	CASSELNYRGDEQFF